This entry concerns a single TCR beta chain. Its antigen remains unidentified. The repertoire was sequenced with immunoSEQ multiplex PCR; TCRdb's copy has only in-frame clones and lacks some. The repertoire holds 120,000 or so clones, with around nine tenths as singletons. Germline values: CDR1 KGHSH, CDR2 LQKENI. Trimming cost V 5 bases and J 7 bases, with 12 bases left between them. CDR3 length: 13 residues. The sample is drawn from a study of T cell responses to AZD1222 COVID-19 vaccine. Study-level results: Just 5 or 6 AZD1222 recipients tested seropositive at baseline. Only after the peak T cell response were repertoires sampled. Donor demographics were predominantly white British with a female majority; clonal diversity may be underestimated.

The origin of this receptor is an adult in good health. The material sequenced was peripheral blood, taken on day 0 of MenACWY control vaccination. The chain employs TRBV18 and TRBJ2-1; D perhaps matches TRBD1 (7 bases). CDR3 loop: CASSWTGGNEQFF. As DNA, the CDR3 is TGTGCCAGCTCATGGACAGGAGGGAATGAGCAGTTCTTC.